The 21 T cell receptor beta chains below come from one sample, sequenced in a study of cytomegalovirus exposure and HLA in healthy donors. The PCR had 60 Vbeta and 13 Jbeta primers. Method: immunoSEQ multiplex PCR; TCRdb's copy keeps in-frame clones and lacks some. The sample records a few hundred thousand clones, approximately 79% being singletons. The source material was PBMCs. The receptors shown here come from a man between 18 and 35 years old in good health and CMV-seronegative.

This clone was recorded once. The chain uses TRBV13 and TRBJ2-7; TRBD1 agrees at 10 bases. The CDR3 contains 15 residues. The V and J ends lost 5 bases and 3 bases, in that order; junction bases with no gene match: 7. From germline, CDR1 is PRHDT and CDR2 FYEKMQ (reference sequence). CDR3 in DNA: TGTGCCAGCAGCACTGGACAGGGGGTTATCTACGAGCAGTACTTC. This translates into CASSTGQGVIYEQYF.

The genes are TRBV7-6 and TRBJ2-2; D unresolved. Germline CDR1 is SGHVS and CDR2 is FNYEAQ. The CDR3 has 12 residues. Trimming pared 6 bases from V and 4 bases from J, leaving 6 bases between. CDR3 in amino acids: CASSSLTGELFF. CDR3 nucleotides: TGTGCCAGCAGTTCTCTCACCGGGGAGCTGTTTTTT.

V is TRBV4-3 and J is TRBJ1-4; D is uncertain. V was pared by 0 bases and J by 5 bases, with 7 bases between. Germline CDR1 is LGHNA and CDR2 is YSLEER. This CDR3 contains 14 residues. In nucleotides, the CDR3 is TGCGCCAGCAGCCAAGATCGCAGGAATGAAAAACTGTTTTTT. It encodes CASSQDRRNEKLFF.

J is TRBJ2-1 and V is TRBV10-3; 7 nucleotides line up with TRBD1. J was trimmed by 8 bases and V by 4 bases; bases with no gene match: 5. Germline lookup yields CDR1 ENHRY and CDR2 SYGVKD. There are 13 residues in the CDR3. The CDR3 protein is CAISAGGADEQFF. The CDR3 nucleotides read TGTGCCATCAGTGCAGGGGGTGCGGATGAGCAGTTCTTC.

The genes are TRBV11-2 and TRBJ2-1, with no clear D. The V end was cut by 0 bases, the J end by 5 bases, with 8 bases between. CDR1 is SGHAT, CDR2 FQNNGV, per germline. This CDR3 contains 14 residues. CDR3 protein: CASSLDWPDNEQFF. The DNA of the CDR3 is TGTGCCAGCAGCTTAGATTGGCCAGACAATGAGCAGTTCTTC.

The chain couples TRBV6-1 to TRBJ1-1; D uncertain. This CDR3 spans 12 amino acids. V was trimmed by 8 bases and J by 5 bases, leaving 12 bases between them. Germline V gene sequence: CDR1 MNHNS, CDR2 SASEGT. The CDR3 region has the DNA TGTGCCAGCGGAGGAGGGTGGACTGAAGCTTTCTTT. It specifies CASGGGWTEAFF.

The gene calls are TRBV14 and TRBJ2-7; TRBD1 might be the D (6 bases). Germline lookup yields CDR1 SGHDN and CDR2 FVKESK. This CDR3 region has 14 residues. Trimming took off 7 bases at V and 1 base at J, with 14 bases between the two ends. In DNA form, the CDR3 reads TGTGCCAGCAACGCCACAGACAGGTCCTACGAGCAGTACTTC. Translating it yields CASNATDRSYEQYF.

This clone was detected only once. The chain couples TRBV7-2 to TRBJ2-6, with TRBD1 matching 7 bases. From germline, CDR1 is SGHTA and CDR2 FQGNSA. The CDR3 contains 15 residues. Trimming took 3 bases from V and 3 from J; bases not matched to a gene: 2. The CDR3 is CASSFTGDGANVLTF. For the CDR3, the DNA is TGTGCCAGCAGCTTTACAGGGGATGGGGCCAACGTCCTGACTTTC. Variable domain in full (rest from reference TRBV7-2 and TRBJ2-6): GAGVSQSPSNKVTEKGKDVELRCDPISGHTALYWYRQSLGQGLEFLIYFQGNSAPDKSGLPSDRFSAERTGGSVSTLTIQRTQQEDSAVYLCASSFTGDGANVLTFGAGSRLTVL.

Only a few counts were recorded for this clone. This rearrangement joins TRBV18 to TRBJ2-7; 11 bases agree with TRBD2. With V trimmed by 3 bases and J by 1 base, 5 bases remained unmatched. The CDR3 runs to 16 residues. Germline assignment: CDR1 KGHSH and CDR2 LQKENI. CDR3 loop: CASSPSLAGDSYEQYF. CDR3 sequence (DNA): TGTGCCAGCTCACCTTCACTAGCGGGAGATTCCTACGAGCAGTACTTC.

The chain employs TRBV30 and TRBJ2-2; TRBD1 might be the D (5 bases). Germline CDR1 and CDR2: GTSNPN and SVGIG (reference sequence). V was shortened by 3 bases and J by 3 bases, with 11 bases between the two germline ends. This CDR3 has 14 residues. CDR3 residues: CAWSRQSYTGELFF. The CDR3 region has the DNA TGTGCCTGGAGCAGACAGAGTTACACCGGGGAGCTGTTTTTT.

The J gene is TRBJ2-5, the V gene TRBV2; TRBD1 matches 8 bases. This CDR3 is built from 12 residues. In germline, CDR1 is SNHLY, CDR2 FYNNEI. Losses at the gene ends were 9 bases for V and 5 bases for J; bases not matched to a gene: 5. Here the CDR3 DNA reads TGTGCCAGTCAGGGGGCTGAGGAGACCCAGTACTTC. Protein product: CASQGAEETQYF.

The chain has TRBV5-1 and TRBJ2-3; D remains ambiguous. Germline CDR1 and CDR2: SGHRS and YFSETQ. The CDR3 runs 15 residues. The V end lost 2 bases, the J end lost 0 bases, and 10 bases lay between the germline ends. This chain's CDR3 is CASSFEASSTDTQYF. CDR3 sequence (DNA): TGCGCCAGCAGCTTTGAGGCTTCTAGCACAGATACGCAGTATTTT.

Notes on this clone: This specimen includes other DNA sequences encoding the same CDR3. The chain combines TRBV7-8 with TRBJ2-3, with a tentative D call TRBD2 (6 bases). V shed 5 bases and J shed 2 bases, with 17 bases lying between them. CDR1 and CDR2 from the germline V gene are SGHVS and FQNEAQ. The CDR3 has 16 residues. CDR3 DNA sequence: TGTGCCAGCAGCGTCCAACTGGCGGGGACCACAGATACGCAGTATTTT. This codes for CASSVQLAGTTDTQYF.

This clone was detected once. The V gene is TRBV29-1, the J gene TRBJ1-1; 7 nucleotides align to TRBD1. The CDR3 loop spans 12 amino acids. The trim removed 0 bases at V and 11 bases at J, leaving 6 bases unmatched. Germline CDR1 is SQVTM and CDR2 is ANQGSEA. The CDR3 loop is CSVEEMTGFAFF. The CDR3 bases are TGCAGCGTTGAAGAGATGACAGGGTTCGCTTTCTTT.

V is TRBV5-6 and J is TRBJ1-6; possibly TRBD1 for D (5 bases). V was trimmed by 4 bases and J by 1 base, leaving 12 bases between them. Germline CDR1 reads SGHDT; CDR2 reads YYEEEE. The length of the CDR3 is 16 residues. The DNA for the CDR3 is TGTGCCAGCAGCAGGGAGGGGAAATCCTATAATTCACCCCTCCACTTT. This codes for CASSREGKSYNSPLHF.

The CDR3 protein is CASRGGQAGQYF. For the CDR3, the DNA is TGTGCCAGCAGGGGGGGACAGGCTGGGCAGTACTTC. The rearrangement joins TRBV9 to TRBJ2-7; 8 bases match TRBD1. With 5 bases clipped from V and 9 bases from J, the junction kept 7 bases outside the gene matches. Germline values: CDR1 SGDLS, CDR2 YYNGEE. This CDR3 has 12 amino acids. The complete variable domain, with remaining parts taken from reference TRBV9 and TRBJ2-7, reads DSGVTQTPKHLITATGQRVTLRCSPRSGDLSVYWYQQSLDQGLQFLIQYYNGEERAKGNILERFSAQQFPDLHSELNLSSLELGDSALYFCASRGGQAGQYFGPGTRLTVT.

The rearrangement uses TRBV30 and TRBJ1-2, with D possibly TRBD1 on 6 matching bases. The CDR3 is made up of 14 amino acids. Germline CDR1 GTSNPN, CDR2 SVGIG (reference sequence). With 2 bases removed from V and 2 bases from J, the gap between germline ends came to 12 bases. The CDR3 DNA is TGTGCCTGGAGTCATCAGGGGCTCAACTATGGCTACACCTTC. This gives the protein CAWSHQGLNYGYTF.

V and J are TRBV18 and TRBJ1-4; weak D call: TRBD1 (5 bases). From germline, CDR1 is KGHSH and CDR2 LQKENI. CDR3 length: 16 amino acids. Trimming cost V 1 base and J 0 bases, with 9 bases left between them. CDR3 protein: CASSPRQGTTNEKLFF. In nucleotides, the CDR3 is TGTGCCAGCTCACCACGGCAGGGAACAACTAATGAAAAACTGTTTTTT.

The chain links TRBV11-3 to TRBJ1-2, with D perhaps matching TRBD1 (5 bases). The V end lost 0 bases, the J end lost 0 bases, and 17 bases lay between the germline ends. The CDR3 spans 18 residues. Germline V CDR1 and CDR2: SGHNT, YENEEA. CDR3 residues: CASSLDLTGLAPNYGYTF. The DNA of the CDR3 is TGTGCCAGCAGCTTAGATCTTACAGGATTAGCCCCTAACTATGGCTACACCTTC.

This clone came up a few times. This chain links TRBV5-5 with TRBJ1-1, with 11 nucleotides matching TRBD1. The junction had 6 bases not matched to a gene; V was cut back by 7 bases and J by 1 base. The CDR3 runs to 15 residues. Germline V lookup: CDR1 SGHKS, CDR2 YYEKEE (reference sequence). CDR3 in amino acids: CASGWTGGANTEAFF. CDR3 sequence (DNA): TGTGCCAGCGGGTGGACAGGGGGCGCGAACACTGAAGCTTTCTTT.

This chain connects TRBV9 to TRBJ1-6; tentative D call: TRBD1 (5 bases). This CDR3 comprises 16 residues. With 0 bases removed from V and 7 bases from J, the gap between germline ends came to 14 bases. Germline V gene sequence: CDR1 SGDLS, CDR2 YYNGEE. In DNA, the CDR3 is TGTGCCAGCAGCGTAGCAGCCGGGGGACCAAATTCACCCCTCCACTTT. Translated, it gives CASSVAAGGPNSPLHF.